The 8 T cell receptor beta chains below come from one sample, sequenced in a study of OX40 agonist ivuxolimab in advanced cancers. Profiled with immunoSEQ multiplex PCR; TCRdb holds only in-frame clones, not every one. The repertoire consists of roughly 80,000 clones, with 90% occurring once and the leading ten covering 0.69%. The source material was CD4+ or CD8+ T cells sorted from blood, sampled in a trial of the OX40 agonist ivuxolimab. Every receptor here comes from an adult with an advanced solid tumor such as melanoma, head and neck, liver or kidney cancer.

V and J are TRBV6-5 and TRBJ2-1, with no clear D. This CDR3 has 14 amino acids. Looked up from germline, CDR1 is MNHEY and CDR2 is SVGAGI. V lost 6 bases to trimming and J lost 1 base, with 10 bases between them. CDR3 amino acids: CASSPLGSYNEQFF. CDR3 coding DNA: TGTGCCAGCAGCCCCCTTGGATCCTACAATGAGCAGTTCTTC.

The rearrangement links TRBV7-2 to TRBJ2-2, with TRBD1 identical over 7 bases. The junction had 9 bases not matched to a gene; V was cut back by 4 bases and J by 7 bases. This CDR3 has 15 amino acids. Germline CDR1 reads SGHTA; CDR2 reads FQGNSA. CDR3 region: CASSSGQATGGELFF. For the CDR3, the DNA is TGTGCCAGCAGCTCCGGACAGGCGACGGGCGGGGAGCTGTTTTTT.

V gene TRBV19 combines with J gene TRBJ2-2, with D perhaps matching TRBD1 (5 bases). Germline V CDR1 and CDR2: LNHDA, SQIVND (reference sequence). CDR3 length: 16 residues. Trimming stripped 1 base from V and 5 bases from J, with 14 bases between. The CDR3 nucleotides are TGTGCCAGTAGTATAGGGCAGGGCTCCAGGACCGGGGAGCTGTTTTTT. Translated: CASSIGQGSRTGELFF.

The chain combines TRBV28 with TRBJ1-5, with D maybe TRBD1 (5 bases). This CDR3 has 14 amino acids. With 3 bases removed from V and 6 bases from J, the gap between germline ends came to 12 bases. CDR1 is MDHEN, CDR2 SYDVKM, per germline. CDR3: CASSFSQGSQPQHF. The CDR3 nucleotides are TGTGCCAGCAGTTTTAGCCAGGGAAGTCAGCCCCAGCATTTT.

The chain links TRBV5-1 to TRBJ2-2; no clear D gene. This CDR3 has 14 amino acids. With 0 bases removed from V and 5 bases from J, the gap between germline ends came to 8 bases. Looked up from germline, CDR1 is SGHRS and CDR2 is YFSETQ. CDR3 sequence: CASSLGQRTGELFF. The CDR3 DNA reads TGCGCCAGCAGCTTGGGGCAACGGACCGGGGAGCTGTTTTTT.

The chain uses TRBV5-5 and TRBJ2-1, with TRBD2 identical over 9 bases. The CDR3 has 14 amino acids. V lost 1 base, J lost 10 bases, and 6 bases stayed unmatched. Germline V CDR1 and CDR2: SGHKS, YYEKEE (reference sequence). The CDR3 nucleotides read TGTGCCAGCAGCTTGTTAGCGGGAGTAGTGGAGCAGTTCTTC. Amino acids: CASSLLAGVVEQFF.

This clone was counted once. The chain employs TRBV29-1 and TRBJ2-1; 8 nucleotides match TRBD1. With V trimmed by 7 bases and J by 6 bases, 14 bases remained unmatched. The CDR3 length is 15 residues. Germline CDR1 SQVTM, CDR2 ANQGSEA. CDR3 nucleotides: TGCAGCGGACAGGGGACCACTCGGCGGCCCAATGAGCAGTTCTTC. Translation: CSGQGTTRRPNEQFF.

The V gene is TRBV7-2, the J gene TRBJ1-2, with D maybe TRBD1 (6 bases). V shed 1 base and J shed 4 bases, with 19 bases lying between them. From germline, CDR1 is SGHTA and CDR2 FQGNSA. This CDR3 is built from 17 residues. DNA of the CDR3: TGTGCCAGCAGCTTAGAAACAGGGATGGGGGCCTTCTATGGCTACACCTTC. It encodes CASSLETGMGAFYGYTF.